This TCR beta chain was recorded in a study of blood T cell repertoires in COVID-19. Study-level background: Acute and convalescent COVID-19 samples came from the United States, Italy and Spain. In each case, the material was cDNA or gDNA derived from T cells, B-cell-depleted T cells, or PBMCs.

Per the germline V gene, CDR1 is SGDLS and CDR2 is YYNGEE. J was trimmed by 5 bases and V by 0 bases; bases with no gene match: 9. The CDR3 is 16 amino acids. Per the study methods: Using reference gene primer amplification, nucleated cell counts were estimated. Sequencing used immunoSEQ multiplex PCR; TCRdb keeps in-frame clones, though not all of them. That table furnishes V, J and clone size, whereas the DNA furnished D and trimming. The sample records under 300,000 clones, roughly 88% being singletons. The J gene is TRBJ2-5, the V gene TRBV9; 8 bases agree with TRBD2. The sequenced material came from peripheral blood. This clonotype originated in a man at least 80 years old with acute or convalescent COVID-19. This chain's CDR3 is CASSVAATGGPETQYF. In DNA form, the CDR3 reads TGTGCCAGCAGCGTAGCCGCGACGGGAGGGCCGGAGACCCAGTACTTC.